What follows describes a single T cell receptor beta chain. Per the original data handling: For nucleated cells, counts were estimated from reference gene primer amplification. TCRdb's table, derived via immunoSEQ multiplex PCR, lists solely in-frame clones and lacks some. V, J and clone size were drawn from that table, and D and trimming were deduced from the DNA. The repertoire holds roughly 180,000 clones, with roughly 81% as singletons. This sample was taken from a study of blood T cell repertoires in COVID-19. Germline CDR1 reads MDHEN; CDR2 reads SYDVKM. Trimming pared 11 bases from V and 8 bases from J, leaving 16 bases between. There are 12 residues in the CDR3.

This TCR derives from a woman of 80 years or more with COVID-19, enrolled during active disease. Sequenced material: peripheral blood. This rearrangement joins TRBV28 to TRBJ2-1; D is perhaps TRBD2 (6 bases). The CDR3 is CACWDSRYEQFF. The CDR3 nucleotides are TGTGCCTGCTGGGACTCCCGGTATGAGCAGTTCTTC.